One sample yielded the 19 T cell receptor beta chains listed below, sequenced in a study of blood T cell repertoires in COVID-19. Repertoires were generated with immunoSEQ multiplex PCR, while TCRdb's copy carries only in-frame clones and drops some. Among around 72,000 clones listed, roughly 79% were seen once. Sequencing used peripheral blood. The receptors derive from a woman in her 70s with acute or convalescent COVID-19.

This clone was counted ten times or more. The rearrangement links TRBV7-6 to TRBJ2-7, with 8 bases lining up with TRBD2. The germline V gene has CDR1 SGHVS and CDR2 FNYEAQ. V lost 5 bases and J lost 1; bases outside the gene matches: 10. The CDR3 is 16 residues long. In DNA form, the CDR3 reads TGTGCCAGCAGCGAGGGCGCCGGGACTAGATCCTACGAGCAGTACTTC. This translates into CASSEGAGTRSYEQYF.

This clone was seen a single time. The chain joins TRBV6-5 to TRBJ1-5; TRBD1 matches 10 bases. Losses at the gene ends were 6 bases for V and 3 bases for J; bases not matched to a gene: 2. This CDR3 has 14 residues. CDR1 and CDR2 from the germline V gene are MNHEY and SVGAGI. The CDR3 DNA reads as TGTGCCAGCAGGGGACAGGGGATCAATCAGCCCCAGCATTTT. It is translated as CASRGQGINQPQHF.

The chain uses TRBV6-4 and TRBJ2-2; 10 bases line up with TRBD1. V lost 3 bases, J lost 6 bases, and 1 base stayed unmatched. The CDR3 loop spans 14 amino acids. Looked up from germline, CDR1 is MRHNA and CDR2 is SNTAGT. The CDR3 loop is CASSDGTGAGELFF. The CDR3 DNA follows: TGTGCCAGCAGTGATGGGACAGGGGCCGGGGAGCTGTTTTTT.

The CDR3 DNA is TGTGCCTGGAGCTTCTCAGGGGAAGCTTTCTTT. Translating it yields CAWSFSGEAFF. J is TRBJ1-1 and V is TRBV30, with a tentative D call TRBD1 (5 bases). CDR3 length equals 11 residues. Germline V gene data show CDR1 as GTSNPN and CDR2 as SVGIG (reference sequence). The V end lost 3 bases, the J end lost 8 bases, and 10 bases lay between the germline ends.

V is TRBV30 and J is TRBJ1-5; tentatively, D is TRBD1 (6 bases). V gave up 2 bases and J gave up 8 bases, with 16 bases separating them. The CDR3 sequence is 14 residues long. Germline V gene data show CDR1 as GTSNPN and CDR2 as SVGIG (reference sequence). In DNA, the CDR3 is TGTGCCTGGAGTCGTGTGGCAGGGGCCGAGCCCCAGCATTTT. Its translation: CAWSRVAGAEPQHF. The whole variable domain, remainder taken from reference TRBV30 and TRBJ1-5, is SQTIHQWPATLVQPVGSPLSLECTVEGTSNPNLYWYRQAAGRGLQLLFYSVGIGQISSEVPQNLSASRPQDRQFILSSKKLLLSDSGFYLCAWSRVAGAEPQHFGDGTRLSIL.

Only a few counts were recorded for this clone. This chain joins TRBV28 and TRBJ2-3; TRBD2 aligns across 10 bases. The CDR3 contains 15 residues. V shed 2 bases and J 3 bases; nucleotides not matched to a gene: 2. Germline V lookup: CDR1 MDHEN, CDR2 SYDVKM. For the CDR3, the DNA is TGTGCCAGCAGTTTAATAGCGGGAGGAACAGATACGCAGTATTTT. This sequence encodes CASSLIAGGTDTQYF.

The J gene is TRBJ2-7, the V gene TRBV6-5; 8 bases align to TRBD2. The CDR3 sequence is 14 residues long. Germline values: CDR1 MNHEY, CDR2 SVGAGI. V trimming: 6 bases; J trimming: 3 bases; junction bases outside the gene matches: 7. CDR3 coding DNA: TGTGCCAGCAGAGTAGCGGGATGGGTCTACGAGCAGTACTTC. Translation: CASRVAGWVYEQYF.

This clone was seen once. This CDR3 is CASSRRTGVSDGYTF. CDR3 nucleotide sequence: TGCGCCAGCAGCAGAAGGACAGGGGTTTCGGATGGCTACACCTTC. The chain combines TRBV5-1 with TRBJ1-2; 9 nucleotides line up with TRBD1. The CDR3 extends over 15 amino acids. The germline V gene encodes CDR1 SGHRS and CDR2 YFSETQ. The V segment lost 4 bases and the J segment 6 bases; nucleotides outside the gene matches: 10.

The chain recombines TRBV7-8 with TRBJ2-1, with a tentative D call TRBD1 (6 bases). Trimming removed 4 bases at V and 4 bases at J, with 17 bases between. This CDR3 spans 16 amino acids. Germline V CDR1 and CDR2: SGHVS, FQNEAQ. In nucleotides, the CDR3 is TGTGCCAGCAGCTCCCGACAGGCCCAACTTTACAATGAGCAGTTCTTC. Translating gives CASSSRQAQLYNEQFF.

J is TRBJ2-7 and V is TRBV5-4; the match to TRBD2 covers 9 bases. The V gene's germline CDR1 is SGHNT and CDR2 YYREEE (reference sequence). This CDR3 is built from 16 residues. V lost 0 bases to trimming and J lost 4 bases; unmatched junction nucleotides: 8. CDR3 coding DNA: TGTGCCAGCAGCTTGGCGGGGGCTAGCGGGGATTACGAGCAGTACTTC. This sequence encodes CASSLAGASGDYEQYF.

The chain has TRBV28 and TRBJ1-2, with TRBD1 identical over 7 bases. Unmatched junction bases numbered 9, after V lost 6 bases and J lost 2 bases. In germline, CDR1 is MDHEN, CDR2 SYDVKM. This CDR3 comprises 15 residues. In DNA, the CDR3 is TGTGCCAGCAGCAAACCGGGACAGACGAACTATGGCTACACCTTC. Translated: CASSKPGQTNYGYTF.

In this sample, this clone turned up a few times. The chain combines TRBV5-4 with TRBJ2-7; 13 bases fit TRBD2. Trimming at V came to 4 bases and at J to 3 bases, leaving 4 bases not matched to a gene. CDR1 is SGHNT, CDR2 YYREEE, per germline (reference sequence). The CDR3 has 15 residues. CDR3 in DNA: TGTGCCAGCAGCGCGGGACTAGCGGGGTACTACGAGCAGTACTTC. This translates into CASSAGLAGYYEQYF.

V and J are TRBV5-1 and TRBJ2-1; 9 bases agree with TRBD2. CDR1 is SGHRS, CDR2 YFSETQ, per germline. The V and J ends lost 5 bases and 5 bases, in that order; junction bases with no gene match: 8. The CDR3 is made up of 15 amino acids. This CDR3 reads CASRVRQREDNEQFF. The CDR3 DNA reads TGCGCCAGCAGAGTACGACAGCGGGAGGACAATGAGCAGTTCTTC.

V usage is TRBV7-6 and J usage is TRBJ1-1; D might be TRBD1 (6 bases). Germline values: CDR1 SGHVS, CDR2 FNYEAQ. The CDR3 length is 15 residues. V was clipped by 5 bases and J by 6 bases, with 19 bases between them. The CDR3 loop is CASSPGGLFVAEAFF. The CDR3 nucleotides are TGTGCCAGCAGCCCTGGGGGCCTTTTTGTAGCTGAAGCTTTCTTT.

This clone was found once. The chain joins TRBV5-1 to TRBJ2-1; 9 nucleotides align to TRBD1. Germline V gene lookup returns CDR1 SGHRS and CDR2 YFSETQ. The CDR3 is made up of 15 amino acids. The V and J ends lost 5 bases and 6 bases, in that order; junction bases with no gene match: 9. The CDR3 DNA follows: TGCGCCAGCAGTTTTTCGGGACAGGGCATCAATGAGCAGTTCTTC. It specifies CASSFSGQGINEQFF.

The chain employs TRBV27 and TRBJ2-1; the D gene is possibly TRBD2 (6 bases). This CDR3 comprises 12 residues. Trimming took off 2 bases at V and 14 bases at J, with 13 bases between the two ends. From germline, CDR1 is MNHEY and CDR2 SMNVEV (reference sequence). As DNA, the CDR3 is TGTGCCAGCAGTTTAACCCCCGGCGGGGAGTTCTTC. It specifies CASSLTPGGEFF.

Here the CDR3 reads CSVVQGGRGYEQYF. The CDR3 bases are TGCAGCGTTGTTCAGGGGGGCAGGGGCTACGAGCAGTACTTC. This rearrangement joins TRBV29-1 to TRBJ2-7, with D tentatively TRBD1 (7 bases). CDR1 and CDR2 (germline): SQVTM, ANQGSEA. This CDR3 has 14 residues. V dropped 4 bases and J dropped 3 bases, with 16 bases sitting between them.

In its sample, this clone was seen a few times. The chain links TRBV5-5 to TRBJ1-1; D not resolved. The CDR3 is made up of 14 amino acids. Germline lookup yields CDR1 SGHKS and CDR2 YYEKEE (reference sequence). Trimming shortened V by 0 bases and J by 5 bases, and 11 bases separated the two germline ends. The CDR3 DNA sequence: TGTGCCAGCAGCTTGGCCTCGGGAGGGACTGAAGCTTTCTTT. Its translation: CASSLASGGTEAFF.

The chain uses TRBV12-1 and TRBJ1-1; the DNA was not used to check the table's D call, TRBD1. TRBV12-1 is listed as a pseudogene. The CDR3 is 16 residues long. CDR3 residues: CASSAFRGPILTEAFF. The DNA for the CDR3 is TGTGCCAGCAGCGCCTTCAGGGGACCTATCCTCACTGAAGCTTTCTTT.